One sample yielded the 28 T cell receptor beta chains listed below, sequenced in a study of blood T cells in healthy people across ages. PCR was performed a second time for about 6 to 12 cycles using a sample-barcoded 5' primer and a J-beta primer mix. TCRdb reprocessed the 5' RACE reads via MiXCR and lists one record per CDR3 protein. The sample lists about 1.4 million distinct CDR3 sequences, approximately 59% occurring once. What was sequenced was blood. The receptors were gathered from a young man in good health.

This clonotype has just a few counts. The CDR3 DNA is TGTGCCAGCAGTTTCTTAGGAAACACAGATACGCAGTATTTT. It encodes CASSFLGNTDTQYF. The rearrangement uses TRBV12-3 or TRBV12-4 and TRBJ2-3; D not certain. The CDR3 has 14 amino acids. The V end lost 3 bases, the J end lost 2 bases, and 9 bases lay between the germline ends.

The chain is built from TRBV7-2 and TRBJ2-7; 7 bases fit TRBD1. The J segment lost 5 bases and the V segment lost 0 bases, leaving 4 bases of the junction unmatched. CDR3 length: 14 residues. Per germline, CDR1 SGHTA and CDR2 FQGNSA. CDR3 sequence: CASSLAGGMDEQYF. The CDR3 DNA is TGTGCCAGCAGCTTAGCAGGGGGCATGGACGAGCAGTACTTC.

The chain recombines TRBV20-1 with TRBJ1-2, with D possibly being TRBD1 (6 bases). Germline CDR1 DFQATT, CDR2 SNEGSKA (reference sequence). V was cut by 5 bases and J by 8 bases, with 21 bases left in between. This CDR3 has 14 amino acids. The CDR3 bases are TGCAGTGCTGAGGGGGGAATTCGTAACCCAGGCTACACCTTC. It yields the protein CSAEGGIRNPGYTF.

V gene TRBV6-6 combines with J gene TRBJ1-4; D is unclear. CDR1 is MNHNY and CDR2 is SVGAGI in the germline V gene (reference sequence). V was shortened by 0 bases and J by 1 base, with 6 bases between the two germline ends. This CDR3 is 15 amino acids long. This CDR3 is CASSYSRETNEKLFF. In DNA, the CDR3 is TGTGCCAGCAGTTACTCGCGGGAAACTAATGAAAAACTGTTTTTT.

This clonotype has a handful of counts. The chain couples TRBV29-1 to TRBJ2-1; tentatively, D is TRBD2 (5 bases). The germline V and J ends were trimmed by 8 bases and 4 bases, with 24 bases remaining between them. CDR1 is SQVTM, CDR2 ANQGSEA, per germline. The CDR3 spans 16 residues. The CDR3: CSTSSGPSLSYNEQFF. CDR3 coding DNA: TGCAGCACATCTTCCGGGCCTAGCCTATCTTACAATGAGCAGTTCTTC.

This sequence joins TRBV4-1 and TRBJ1-6; D remains ambiguous. Germline V gene sequence: CDR1 MGHRA, CDR2 YSYEKL. Trimming cost V 0 bases and J 11 bases, with 11 bases left between them. The CDR3 is made up of 14 amino acids. The CDR3 DNA sequence: TGCGCCAGCAGCCAAGATCAGGTGTTCGCACCCCTCCACTTT. The encoded protein is CASSQDQVFAPLHF.

To note about this clonotype: One junction end does not reproduce the germline sequence, and a read error may be involved. This chain joins TRBV4-1 and TRBJ2-2, with 10 bases fitting TRBD2. The CDR3 is 16 amino acids. From germline, CDR1 is MGHRA and CDR2 YSYEKL. This chain's CDR3 is CASSKDSGRAPGELFF. The CDR3 DNA follows: TGTGCCAGCAGCAAAGACAGCGGGAGGGCCCCCGGGGAGCTGTTTTTT.

This clonotype was seen only a few times. The CDR3 DNA reads as TGTGCCAGCGGCGGGAGTTATGGCTACACCTTC. Residues: CASGGSYGYTF. V usage is TRBV27 and J usage is TRBJ1-2; D is undetermined. Trimming cost V 8 bases and J 5 bases, with 9 bases left between them. Germline V gives CDR1 MNHEY, CDR2 SMNVEV (reference sequence). The CDR3 contains 11 residues.

The chain is built from TRBV7-2 and TRBJ2-5; 12 bases line up with TRBD2. CDR1 SGHTA and CDR2 FQGNSA come from the germline V gene. The CDR3 loop spans 15 amino acids. J lost 5 bases, V lost 5 bases, and 6 bases had no gene match. CDR3: CASSRTSGGRETQYF. The CDR3 DNA follows: TGTGCCAGCAGCCGAACTAGCGGGGGGCGCGAGACCCAGTACTTC.

This clonotype came up a few times. This chain links TRBV5-1 with TRBJ1-2; no clear D gene. There are 12 residues in the CDR3. Germline V gene sequence: CDR1 SGHRS, CDR2 YFSETQ. Deletions cut 0 bases from V and 6 bases from J, with 6 bases between. CDR3 region: CASSLGEDGYTF. The CDR3, as DNA: TGCGCCAGCAGCTTGGGAGAAGATGGCTACACCTTC.

V is TRBV7-8 and J is TRBJ1-3; D remains ambiguous. The length of the CDR3 is 12 residues. Germline V gene data show CDR1 as SGHVS and CDR2 as FQNEAQ. Between the trimmed V and J ends, which lost 3 bases and 5 bases, there was a span of 5 bases. The CDR3, as DNA: TGTGCCAGCAGCTTCAACCGAAACACCATATATTTT. The encoded protein is CASSFNRNTIYF.

The V gene is TRBV27, the J gene TRBJ2-2, with D unclear. This CDR3 has 14 residues. Germline V gives CDR1 MNHEY, CDR2 SMNVEV (reference sequence). V was cut by 2 bases and J by 3 bases, with 7 bases left in between. CDR3 in DNA: TGTGCCAGCAGTTTACTAGGCTACACCGGGGAGCTGTTTTTT. This gives the protein CASSLLGYTGELFF.

The chain has TRBV5-1 and TRBJ2-5; the D call may be TRBD1 or TRBD2 (5 bases each). Germline loops: CDR1 SGHRS, CDR2 YFSETQ. Trimming shortened V by 0 bases and J by 2 bases, and 8 bases separated the two germline ends. The CDR3 extends over 14 amino acids. The CDR3 nucleotides read TGCGCCAGCAGCTTGGGGGGGAAACAAGAGACCCAGTACTTC. This translates into CASSLGGKQETQYF.

The chain links TRBV27 to TRBJ1-6; 8 nucleotides agree with TRBD1. The CDR3 is 15 amino acids. Germline values: CDR1 MNHEY, CDR2 SMNVEV (reference sequence). With V trimmed by 3 bases and J by 7 bases, 5 bases remained unmatched. The chain's CDR3 is CASSFGQGGNSPLHF. Written as DNA, the CDR3 is TGTGCCAGCAGTTTCGGACAGGGCGGAAATTCACCCCTCCACTTT.

The chain uses TRBV4-2 and TRBJ1-2; 7 bases fit TRBD1. Germline CDR1 and CDR2: LGHNA and YNFKEQ. CDR3 size: 17 residues. V dropped 0 bases and J dropped 8; count of bases not matched to a gene: 15. CDR3 nucleotides: TGTGCCAGCAGCCAAGACGGGACAGTTAATCCTCCGTCGGGCTACACCTTC. Protein: CASSQDGTVNPPSGYTF.

The V and J genes are TRBV7-9 and TRBJ2-1, with 7 bases identical to TRBD2. The length of the CDR3 is 13 residues. Germline assignment: CDR1 SEHNR and CDR2 FQNEAQ (reference sequence). The V gene end was trimmed by 5 bases and the J gene end by 2 bases; junction bases not matched to a gene: 0. The CDR3 region is CASSTSAYNEQFF. The CDR3 nucleotides read TGTGCCAGCAGCACTAGCGCCTACAATGAGCAGTTCTTC.

The rearrangement links TRBV12-3 or TRBV12-4 to TRBJ1-1, with TRBD1 identical over 7 bases. The CDR3 has 13 residues. V lost 6 bases and J lost 5; bases outside the gene matches: 6. This CDR3 is CASRPRGETEAFF. The DNA of the CDR3 is TGTGCCAGCAGGCCCAGGGGGGAAACTGAAGCTTTCTTT.

This sequence joins TRBV5-1 and TRBJ2-7; D is possibly TRBD1 (5 bases). The V and J ends lost 4 bases and 2 bases respectively, with 10 bases between them. The CDR3 runs to 13 residues. Germline assignment: CDR1 SGHRS and CDR2 YFSETQ. This CDR3 reads CASSTDRPYEQYF. CDR3 DNA: TGCGCCAGCAGCACCGACAGACCCTACGAGCAGTACTTC. The full variable domain, in which reference TRBV5-1 and TRBJ2-7 provide the parts outside the CDR3, is KAGVTQTPRYLIKTRGQQVTLSCSPISGHRSVSWYQQTPGQGLQFLFEYFSETQRNKGNFPGRFSGRQFSNSRSEMNVSTLELGDSALYLCASSTDRPYEQYFGPGTRLTVT.

The chain uses TRBV25-1 and TRBJ1-1, with no clear D. Germline V lookup: CDR1 MGHDK, CDR2 SYGVNS. CDR3 length: 14 residues. The germline V and J ends were trimmed by 3 bases and 9 bases, with 17 bases remaining between them. CDR3 coding DNA: TGTGCCAGCAGTGATCCAATACCGGGATATAAAGCTTTCTTT. Translated: CASSDPIPGYKAFF.

This clonotype was seen a single time. The chain links TRBV21-1 to TRBJ1-2. TRBV21-1 is flagged as a pseudogene. The CDR3 has 19 residues. The CDR3 loop reads CASSKATDQRERANYGYTF. Written as DNA, the CDR3 is TGTGCCAGCAGCAAAGCGACCGATCAGCGTGAGAGAGCTAACTATGGCTACACCTTC.

This clonotype came up a few times. This chain links TRBV7-8 with TRBJ1-3, with TRBD1 as a possible D gene (5 bases). The CDR3 has 17 residues. Trimming stripped 3 bases from V and 0 bases from J, with 15 bases between. Germline V lookup: CDR1 SGHVS, CDR2 FQNEAQ. The DNA for the CDR3 is TGTGCCAGCAGCTTCTTGGCAGGGCCGAACTCTGGAAACACCATATATTTT. It translates to CASSFLAGPNSGNTIYF.

The chain recombines TRBV28 with TRBJ2-2; a possible D gene is TRBD2 (5 bases). Between the trimmed V and J ends, which lost 9 bases and 0 bases, there was a span of 14 bases. The CDR3 totals 15 residues. Germline V gene sequence: CDR1 MDHEN, CDR2 SYDVKM. The DNA of the CDR3 is TGTGCCAGTGCGGGCTTTACTACGAACACCGGGGAGCTGTTTTTT. Protein: CASAGFTTNTGELFF.

The table lists this clonotype with a few counts. This sequence joins TRBV6-5 and TRBJ2-5, with a possible D match to TRBD1 (5 bases). The CDR3 covers 14 residues. In germline, CDR1 is MNHEY, CDR2 SVGAGI. Trimming took off 0 bases at V and 2 bases at J, with 7 bases between the two ends. The CDR3: CASSYSTGQETQYF. CDR3 nucleotide sequence: TGTGCCAGCAGTTACTCCACAGGACAAGAGACCCAGTACTTC.

This sequence joins TRBV6-2 or TRBV6-3 and TRBJ2-7; D remains ambiguous. Germline V gives CDR1 MNHEY, CDR2 SVGEGT. There are 14 residues in the CDR3. V was pared by 7 bases and J by 0 bases, with 13 bases between. The CDR3 sequence is CASNDGQYSYEQYF. The CDR3 DNA reads TGTGCCAGCAACGACGGCCAATACTCCTACGAGCAGTACTTC.

The chain carries TRBV4-2 and TRBJ2-7, with no clear D. Germline CDR1 reads LGHNA; CDR2 reads YNFKEQ. V dropped 4 bases and J dropped 2 bases, with 12 bases sitting between them. This CDR3 is 14 amino acids long. The CDR3 region has the DNA TGTGCCAGCAGCCCAGAAAGAGCTGCCTACGAGCAGTACTTC. This translates into CASSPERAAYEQYF.

V and J are TRBV12-3 or TRBV12-4 and TRBJ2-3, with D uncertain. Trimming removed 3 bases from V and 2 bases from J, with 18 bases in between. This CDR3 has 17 amino acids. CDR3 protein: CASSLGVVSSSTDTQYF. The CDR3 nucleotides read TGTGCCAGCAGTTTGGGTGTAGTCAGCAGCTCCACAGATACGCAGTATTTT.

The gene calls are TRBV4-3 and TRBJ2-5; 10 bases fit TRBD1. Germline CDR1 reads LGHNA; CDR2 reads YSLEER. Unmatched junction bases numbered 15, after V lost 3 bases and J lost 11 bases. The length of the CDR3 is 16 residues. The CDR3 nucleotides read TGCGCCAGCAGCCAGGAGACAGGGGGCAGGGGCTACGGGCAGTACTTC. This translates into CASSQETGGRGYGQYF.

The chain combines TRBV29-1 with TRBJ2-5, with 9 bases identical to TRBD2. From germline, CDR1 is SQVTM and CDR2 ANQGSEA. The J segment lost 2 bases and the V segment lost 4 bases, leaving 8 bases of the junction unmatched. The CDR3 has 15 residues. The DNA of the CDR3 is TGCAGCGTTGTGCGGCTAGCGGGGATACAAGAGACCCAGTACTTC. Protein sequence: CSVVRLAGIQETQYF.